The clone carrying this T cell receptor beta chain was seen repeatedly, ten times or more. The CDR3 totals 17 residues. Germline V CDR1 and CDR2: DFQATT, SNEGSKA (reference sequence). V lost 1 base, J lost 1 base, and 11 bases stayed unmatched. The sample belongs to a study of CD8+CD57+ T cells in acquired aplastic anemia. In the study overall: CD4+ and CD8+ cells, once sorted, gave DNA averaging about 3 ug. There were roughly 10 million reads, on average, for CD4+ cells from healthy donors.

For CDR3 and TCR beta VDJ profiling, genomic DNA was the template used. TCRdb analysed the reads with MiXCR anew, one entry per CDR3 protein. The data show 150,000 to 200,000 distinct CDR3 sequences, 50% to 75% seen once. This chain connects TRBV20-1 to TRBJ2-5, with 8 bases lining up with TRBD2. The sequencing input was sorted CD4+, CD8+, or CD8+CD57+ T cells (not recorded which) from PBMCs. The receptor was derived from a human donor in good health. The CDR3 sequence: CSARALAGGSIQETQYF. In nucleotides, the CDR3 is TGCAGTGCTAGAGCCTTGGCGGGGGGCTCTATCCAAGAGACCCAGTACTTC.